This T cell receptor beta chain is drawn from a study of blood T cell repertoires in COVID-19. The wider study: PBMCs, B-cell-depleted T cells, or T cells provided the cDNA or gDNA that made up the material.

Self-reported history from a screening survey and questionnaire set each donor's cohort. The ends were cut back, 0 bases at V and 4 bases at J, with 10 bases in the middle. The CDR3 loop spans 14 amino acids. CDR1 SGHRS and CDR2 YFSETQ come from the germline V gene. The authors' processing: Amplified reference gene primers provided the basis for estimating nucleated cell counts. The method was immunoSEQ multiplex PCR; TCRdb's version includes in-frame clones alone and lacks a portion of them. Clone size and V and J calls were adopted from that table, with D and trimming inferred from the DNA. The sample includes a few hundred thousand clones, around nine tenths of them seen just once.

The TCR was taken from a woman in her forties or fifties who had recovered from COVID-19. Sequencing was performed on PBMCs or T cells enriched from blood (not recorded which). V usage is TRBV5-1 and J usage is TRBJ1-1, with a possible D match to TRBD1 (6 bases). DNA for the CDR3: TGCGCCAGCAGCTTGGAAGGGGGTGTCACTGAAGCTTTCTTT. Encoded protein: CASSLEGGVTEAFF.